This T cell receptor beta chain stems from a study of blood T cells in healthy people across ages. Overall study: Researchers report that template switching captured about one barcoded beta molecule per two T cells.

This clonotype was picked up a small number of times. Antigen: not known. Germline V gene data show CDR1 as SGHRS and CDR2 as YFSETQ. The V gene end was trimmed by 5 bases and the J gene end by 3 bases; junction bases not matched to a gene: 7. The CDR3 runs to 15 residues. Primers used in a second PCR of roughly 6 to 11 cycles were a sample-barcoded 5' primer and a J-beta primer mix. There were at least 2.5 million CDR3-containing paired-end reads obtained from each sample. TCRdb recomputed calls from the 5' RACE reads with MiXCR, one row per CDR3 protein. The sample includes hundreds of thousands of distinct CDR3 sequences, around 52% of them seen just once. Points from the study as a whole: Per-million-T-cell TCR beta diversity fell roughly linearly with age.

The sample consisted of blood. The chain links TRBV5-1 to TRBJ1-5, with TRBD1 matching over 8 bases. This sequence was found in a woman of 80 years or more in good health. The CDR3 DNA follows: TGCGCCAGCAGTCCCCAGGGGGCGCCCAATCAGCCCCAGCATTTT. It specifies CASSPQGAPNQPQHF. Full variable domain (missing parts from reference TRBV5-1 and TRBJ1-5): KAGVTQTPRYLIKTRGQQVTLSCSPISGHRSVSWYQQTPGQGLQFLFEYFSETQRNKGNFPGRFSGRQFSNSRSEMNVSTLELGDSALYLCASSPQGAPNQPQHFGDGTRLSIL.